A single sample is the source of the 22 T cell receptor beta chains below, sequenced in a study of a mutant IDH1 vaccine in newly diagnosed glioma. Antigens of these TCRs are unknown. The repertoire was sequenced with immunoSEQ multiplex PCR; TCRdb's copy has only in-frame clones and lacks some. The sample yields approximately 50,000 clones, less than 90% seen once. Time point of the sample: week 35, safety follow-up. Vaccinated patients received 300 ug of mutant IDH1 20-mer peptide per dose, with topical imiquimod. Sequenced material: PBMCs, taken from a glioma patient whose treatment included an IDH1 peptide vaccine. The source of these receptors is a middle-aged man with glioma.

The gene calls are TRBV14 and TRBJ2-2, with a possible D match to TRBD2 (6 bases). The CDR3 runs to 16 residues. The V and J ends lost 4 bases and 5 bases respectively, with 17 bases between them. Germline loops: CDR1 SGHDN, CDR2 FVKESK. In DNA form, the CDR3 reads TGTGCCAGCAGCCCTCAGGTCGGGAGCCGAACCGGGGAGCTGTTTTTT. It encodes CASSPQVGSRTGELFF.

The chain is built from TRBV10-3 and TRBJ2-5, with TRBD1 as a possible D gene (6 bases). Germline values: CDR1 ENHRY, CDR2 SYGVKD. The CDR3 totals 16 residues. V shed 2 bases and J shed 4 bases, with 17 bases lying between them. This CDR3 is CAISERQVLRGETQYF. For the CDR3, the DNA is TGTGCCATCAGTGAGCGACAGGTCCTACGGGGAGAGACCCAGTACTTC.

The genes are TRBV7-3 and TRBJ1-2; D gene unclear. CDR3 length equals 16 residues. Deletions cut 5 bases from V and 3 bases from J, with 19 bases between. Germline V CDR1 and CDR2: SGHTA, FQGTGA. CDR3 in DNA: TGTGCCAGCAGCCCCTCTCCCCGTGGTCGATACTATGGCTACACCTTC. Translation: CASSPSPRGRYYGYTF.

The genes are TRBV5-5 and TRBJ2-7, with D unresolved. This CDR3 contains 14 residues. Germline V gene lookup returns CDR1 SGHKS and CDR2 YYEKEE (reference sequence). V shed 0 bases and J shed 1 base, with 8 bases lying between them. CDR3 amino acids: CASSLGVGSYEQYF. The CDR3 DNA reads TGTGCCAGCAGCTTGGGCGTTGGATCCTACGAGCAGTACTTC.

This clone was seen a single time. The J gene is TRBJ1-1, the V gene TRBV29-1; D might be TRBD1 (6 bases). Trimming took 8 bases from V and 0 from J, leaving 16 bases between them. The CDR3 has 14 amino acids. CDR1 and CDR2 (germline): SQVTM, ANQGSEA. The CDR3 DNA follows: TGCAGCACACGGGCGGGGGCCATGAACACTGAAGCTTTCTTT. Translation: CSTRAGAMNTEAFF.

This chain links TRBV5-1 with TRBJ2-1, with 7 bases matching TRBD2. The CDR3 has 15 residues. Germline V CDR1 and CDR2: SGHRS, YFSETQ. Germline trimming cut 4 bases from V and 4 bases from J; bases unmatched to any gene: 8. For the CDR3, the DNA is TGCGCCAGCAGCCCCTTCGGAGCGGGGTACAATGAGCAGTTCTTC. Translated: CASSPFGAGYNEQFF.

The chain couples TRBV10-3 to TRBJ2-5, with TRBD1 matching over 10 bases. With 10 bases clipped from V and 2 bases from J, the junction kept 4 bases outside the gene matches. Germline assignment: CDR1 ENHRY and CDR2 SYGVKD. There are 13 residues in the CDR3. The CDR3 sequence: CATSGQGQETQYF. CDR3 DNA sequence: TGTGCCACCTCGGGACAGGGGCAAGAGACCCAGTACTTC.

The chain has TRBV7-2 and TRBJ2-5; 10 bases are a match to TRBD1. This CDR3 is built from 16 residues. Germline CDR1 and CDR2: SGHTA and FQGNSA. V dropped 5 bases and J dropped 2; count of bases not matched to a gene: 8. The CDR3 protein is CASSPRQGAGQETQYF. As DNA, the CDR3 is TGTGCCAGCAGCCCCAGACAGGGGGCTGGGCAAGAGACCCAGTACTTC.

The CDR3 reads CASSYRAGTSGNTIYF. CDR3 in DNA: TGTGCCAGCAGTTACAGGGCAGGAACCTCTGGAAACACCATATATTTT. The J gene is TRBJ1-3, the V gene TRBV6-5, with D uncertain. Germline V gene data show CDR1 as MNHEY and CDR2 as SVGAGI. The CDR3 sequence is 16 residues long. V lost 2 bases, J lost 0 bases, and 11 bases lay in between.

This clone has at least ten counts. The rearrangement uses TRBV10-3 and TRBJ1-5; TRBD1 matches 8 bases. With V trimmed by 3 bases and J by 1 base, 5 bases remained unmatched. Germline-derived CDR1 and CDR2 are ENHRY and SYGVKD. There are 16 residues in the CDR3. The CDR3 coding sequence is TGTGCCATCAGTGAAGACAGGGGCGGCAGCAATCAGCCCCAGCATTTT. This codes for CAISEDRGGSNQPQHF.

The V and J genes are TRBV7-3 and TRBJ2-5; a possible D gene is TRBD1 (6 bases). Per germline, CDR1 SGHTA and CDR2 FQGTGA. Trimming removed 4 bases at V and 5 bases at J, with 11 bases between. This CDR3 contains 13 residues. This CDR3 reads CASSSLGQETQYF. The CDR3 DNA sequence: TGTGCCAGCAGCTCGCTTGGACAGGAGACCCAGTACTTC.

This rearrangement joins TRBV11-2 to TRBJ2-7; 9 bases line up with TRBD1. The V gene's germline CDR1 is SGHAT and CDR2 FQNNGV. CDR3 size: 14 residues. Trimming removed 0 bases from V and 7 bases from J; junction bases left unmatched: 4. CDR3 DNA: TGTGCCAGCAGCTTAGAACAGGGGGCGCTTGAGCAGTACTTC. Translation: CASSLEQGALEQYF.

The gene calls are TRBV27 and TRBJ2-1; TRBD2 matches at 13 bases. The CDR3 extends over 16 amino acids. Germline CDR1 reads MNHEY; CDR2 reads SMNVEV (reference sequence). The ends lost 6 bases at V and 6 bases at J; junction bases unmatched: 8. The CDR3 is CASRVTSGRAGNEQFF. CDR3 in DNA: TGTGCCAGCAGGGTTACTAGCGGGAGGGCCGGCAATGAGCAGTTCTTC.

Details on this clone: Relative to the germline gene, one junction end is altered; a read error may explain this. This CDR3 is also generated by other DNA sequences in the sample. The CDR3 is CASSLAGHTDTQYF. The DNA of the CDR3 is TGTGCCAGCAGCCTAGCGGGGCACACAGATACGCAGTATTTT. The chain employs TRBV7-2 and TRBJ2-3; 9 bases match TRBD2. CDR3 size: 14 residues. Germline CDR1 is SGHTA and CDR2 is FQGNSA.

Worth noting for this clone: The junction differs from germline at one of its ends, possibly a read error. The chain is built from TRBV7-7 and TRBJ2-1; 7 bases map to TRBD1. Germline V gene lookup returns CDR1 SSHAT and CDR2 FNYEAQ (reference sequence). There are 15 residues in the CDR3. The CDR3 DNA reads as TGTGCTAGCAGTCCTGGGACAGCGGTTAGTAATGAGCAGTTCTTC. It codes for CASSPGTAVSNEQFF. The variable domain in full, with the rest retrieved from reference TRBV7-7 and TRBJ2-1, is GAGVSQSPRYKVTKRGQDVTLRCDPISSHATLYWYQQALGQGPEFLTYFNYEAQPDKSGLPSDRFSAERPEGSISTLTIQRTEQRDSAMYRCASSPGTAVSNEQFFGPGTRLTVL.

The rearrangement joins TRBV7-2 to TRBJ2-6; D unclear. V was clipped by 1 base and J by 0 bases, with 10 bases between them. The CDR3 runs to 17 residues. The germline V gene encodes CDR1 SGHTA and CDR2 FQGNSA. CDR3 DNA: TGTGCCAGCAGCTTAGACGTACTAAGCTCTGGGGCCAACGTCCTGACTTTC. This gives the protein CASSLDVLSSGANVLTF.

V and J are TRBV4-1 and TRBJ2-2; TRBD1 matches at 8 bases. With V trimmed by 0 bases and J by 5 bases, 5 bases remained unmatched. The germline gives CDR1 MGHRA, CDR2 YSYEKL. The CDR3 contains 16 residues. Here the CDR3 reads CASSQDGQGRTGELFF. CDR3 DNA sequence: TGCGCCAGCAGCCAAGATGGACAGGGAAGAACCGGGGAGCTGTTTTTT.

V usage is TRBV7-6 and J usage is TRBJ2-1; 10 nucleotides line up with TRBD1. Germline trimming cut 2 bases from V and 9 bases from J; bases unmatched to any gene: 7. Per germline, CDR1 SGHVS and CDR2 FNYEAQ. The CDR3 spans 15 residues. The CDR3 DNA reads as TGTGCCAGCAGCTTATCAAGACAGGGGGCTCCTGAGCAGTTCTTC. Encoded protein: CASSLSRQGAPEQFF.

The CDR3 DNA sequence: TGTGCCAGCAGTGGATATGCGGGCTCCTACGAGCAGTACTTC. This encodes CASSGYAGSYEQYF. The chain is built from TRBV2 and TRBJ2-7; the D gene is possibly TRBD2 (5 bases). With 4 bases removed from V and 0 bases from J, the gap between germline ends came to 10 bases. CDR1 SNHLY and CDR2 FYNNEI come from the germline V gene. The CDR3 has 14 amino acids.

The chain is built from TRBV7-6 and TRBJ1-2; a weak D match, TRBD1 (6 bases). The CDR3 is made up of 15 amino acids. The V gene lost 5 bases and the J gene lost 5 bases, with 18 bases spanning the gap. Per the germline V gene, CDR1 is SGHVS and CDR2 is FNYEAQ. CDR3 DNA: TGTGCCAGCAGCCCACAACCTGGACAGCCTTATGGCTACACCTTC. Translation: CASSPQPGQPYGYTF.

The chain joins TRBV29-1 to TRBJ1-3, with D perhaps TRBD1 (6 bases). This CDR3 is built from 14 residues. From germline, CDR1 is SQVTM and CDR2 ANQGSEA. V was cut by 0 bases and J by 3 bases, with 9 bases left in between. The CDR3 DNA follows: TGCAGCGTTGAAGAGGGGGCACTTGGAAACACCATATATTTT. Its protein product is CSVEEGALGNTIYF.

The rearrangement links TRBV13 to TRBJ2-2, with TRBD2 matching over 9 bases. Unmatched junction bases numbered 12, after V lost 4 bases and J lost 3 bases. The CDR3 length is 18 residues. The V gene's germline CDR1 is PRHDT and CDR2 FYEKMQ (reference sequence). Written as DNA, the CDR3 is TGTGCCAGCAGCTCGGGCGGGGGGGCCGGCATGCACACCGGGGAGCTGTTTTTT. Its protein product is CASSSGGGAGMHTGELFF.